This TCR beta chain was documented in a study of early T cells in non-severe SARS-CoV-2 infection. Study details: Chains were unpaired, as sequencing was done on bulk RNA from unsorted whole blood. Regarding the study as a whole: Comparison of clonotypes with VDJdb favored anti-spike CD8 responses while missing private and CD4 specificities.

Unique molecular identifiers were added to individual cDNA molecules. TCRdb processed the 5' RACE reads anew with MiXCR; each CDR3 protein has one entry. The sample holds around 80,000 distinct CDR3 sequences; approximately 13% are singletons and the top ten take about 1.4%. V was clipped by 5 bases and J by 3 bases; unmatched bases: 6. Germline CDR1 and CDR2: KGHSH and LQKENI. The CDR3 covers 14 residues. This clonotype was detected a few times. Its antigen is not identified. The V call is TRBV18, the J call TRBJ2-7; 8 positions match TRBD1. Sequenced sample: whole blood. This sequence originates from an adult who was a healthcare worker with PCR-confirmed SARS-CoV-2 infection or an uninfected control (not recorded which). CDR3 DNA: TGTGCCAGCTCAGCCGAAACAGGGGGCTACGAGCAGTACTTC. This encodes CASSAETGGYEQYF.